This T cell receptor (beta chain) was captured in a study of CD8+ T cells in alopecia areata. Study-level background: Treatment of the treated patients consisted of oral tofacitinib, 5 to 10 mg twice daily.

Extracted RNA was reverse transcribed, and the resulting cDNA served as sequencing template. Libraries were prepared by immunoSEQ multiplex PCR; TCRdb keeps only in-frame clonotypes and omits some of them. The sample holds roughly 150,000 clones; 40% to 50% are singletons and the top ten take more than 6.5%. V was shortened by 0 bases and J by 7 bases, with 8 bases between the two germline ends. This CDR3 has 13 amino acids. CDR1 is KGHSH, CDR2 LQKENI, per germline. Findings and limits, study-wide: With patients, TCR sharing proved less clear than in mice, a difference possibly related to HLA. In lesional scalp, particularly from alopecia totalis/universalis, clonality was higher than in normal scalp.

Of note for this clone: Its matching antigen is unknown.

A FACSAria was used to sort CD4+ and CD8+ T cells. These cells came from PBMCs. This TCR was sampled from a human donor with alopecia areata. The chain couples TRBV18 to TRBJ2-3; D is unclear. Sequenced input: CD4+ T cells sorted from blood. The CDR3 nucleotides read TGTGCCAGCTCACCACCGTCGGGTAATACGCAGTATTTT. It specifies CASSPPSGNTQYF.